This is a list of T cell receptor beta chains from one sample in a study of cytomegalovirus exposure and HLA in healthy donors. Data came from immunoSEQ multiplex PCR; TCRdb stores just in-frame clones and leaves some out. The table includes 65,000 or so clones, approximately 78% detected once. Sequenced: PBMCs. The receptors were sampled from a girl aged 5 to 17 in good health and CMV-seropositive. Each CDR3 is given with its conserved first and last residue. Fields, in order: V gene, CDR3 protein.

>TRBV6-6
CASTGSRYEQYF
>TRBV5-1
CASSWGQGAAEAFF
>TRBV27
CASSADRGTEAFF
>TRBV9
CASSVVKGVGADEQFF
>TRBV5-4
CASSSDRVDEKLFF
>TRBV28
CASSSPGGPYEQYF
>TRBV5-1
CASSLQGETQYF
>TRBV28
CASSRQGTTSGYTF
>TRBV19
CASSIVRTGELFF
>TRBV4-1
CASSQGVSGGRKNIQYF
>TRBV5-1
CASFNPGESYTF
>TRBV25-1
CASSERGRETQYF
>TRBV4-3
CASSQRLDLSYNEQFF
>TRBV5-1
CASSNRDSPYYGYTF
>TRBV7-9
CASSWDSLTGSLHF
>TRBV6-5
CASSYGGFPNSPLHF
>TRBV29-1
CSVERSYEQYF
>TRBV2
CASTARSNTEAFF
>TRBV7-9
CASSHSGRAYEQYF
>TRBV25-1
CASSGLTSGSSYEQYF
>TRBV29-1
CSASGSYEQYF
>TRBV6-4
CASSETVVTEAFF
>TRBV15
CATSRDQGYGYTF
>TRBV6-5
CASSTGGMGEQFF
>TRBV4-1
CASSQWQGEKLFF
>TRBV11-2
CASSPAYEQYF
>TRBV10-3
CAISRTDWPLGNTIYF
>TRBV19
CASLDRTNQPQHF
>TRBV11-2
CASSFRVTYEQYF
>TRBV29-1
CSVSDRPGEQFF
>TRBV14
CASSQEFQREGRWGEQYF
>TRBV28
CASAFAGSFNSPLHF
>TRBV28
CASSSPTRAYEQYF
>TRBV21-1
CASSKNPAQASPLHF
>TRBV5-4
CASSPGGAGTEAFF
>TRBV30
CAWSVRGQPQHF
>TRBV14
CASSMERGGYTF
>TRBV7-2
CASRIRSRETQYF
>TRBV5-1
CASSPGGEKAFF
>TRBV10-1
CARGPQGGQPQHF
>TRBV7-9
CASSFPSGGLSYNEQFF
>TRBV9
CASSAGDLSADTQYF
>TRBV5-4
CASSLAKGGEQYF
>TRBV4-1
CASSQVIGLGTGHYEQYF